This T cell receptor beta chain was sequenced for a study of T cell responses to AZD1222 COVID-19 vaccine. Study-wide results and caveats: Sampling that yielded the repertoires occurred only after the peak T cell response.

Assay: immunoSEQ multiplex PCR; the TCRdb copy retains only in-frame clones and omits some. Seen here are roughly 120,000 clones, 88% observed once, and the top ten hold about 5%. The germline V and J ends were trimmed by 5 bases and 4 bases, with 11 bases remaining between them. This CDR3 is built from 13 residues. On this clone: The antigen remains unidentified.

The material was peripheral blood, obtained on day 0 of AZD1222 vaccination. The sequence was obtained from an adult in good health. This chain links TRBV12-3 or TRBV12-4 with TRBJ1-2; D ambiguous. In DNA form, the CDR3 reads TGTGCCAGCAGTCTGATCCGGGGCTATGGCTACACCTTC. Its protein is CASSLIRGYGYTF.